Listed below are T cell receptor beta chains from one sample, sequenced in a study of cytomegalovirus exposure and HLA in healthy donors. Generated by immunoSEQ multiplex PCR, the TCRdb table keeps only in-frame clones and is missing some. The table shows about 160,000 clones, with roughly 77% occurring only once. Material for sequencing was PBMCs. Every receptor here comes from a woman aged 18-29 years in good health and CMV-seronegative. The CDR3 runs from the conserved cysteine through the conserved F or W. D genes are given only for firm matches. Clone size is given for some rows only: seen once, a few or many times, or a class if the clone is expanded.

>few|TRBJ2-1|.|TRBV5-1
CASSLADEHNEQFF
TGCGCCAGCAGCTTGGCCGATGAGCACAATGAGCAGTTCTTC
>.|TRBJ2-1|.|TRBV9
CASSVGQGTFSYNEQFF
TGTGCCAGCAGCGTAGGTCAGGGAACCTTCTCCTACAATGAGCAGTTCTTC
>.|TRBJ2-3|TRBD1|TRBV6-1
CASSRTGASTDTQYF
TGTGCCAGCAGTAGGACAGGGGCTAGCACAGATACGCAGTATTTT
>.|TRBJ2-3|.|TRBV11-2
CASRGLTPSTDTQYF
TGTGCCAGCAGGGGCCTGACCCCTAGCACAGATACGCAGTATTTT
>.|TRBJ2-7|.|TRBV9
CASSLGVFGEQYF
TGTGCCAGCAGCCTCGGGGTTTTCGGCGAGCAGTACTTC
>.|TRBJ1-6|.|TRBV11-2
CASSSPGIHNSPLHF
TGTGCCAGCAGCTCCCCCGGGATTCATAATTCACCCCTCCACTTT
>.|TRBJ1-2|.|TRBV9
CASSSRGGNYGYTF
TGTGCCAGCAGCTCAAGGGGGGGTAACTATGGCTACACCTTC
>.|TRBJ2-3|.|TRBV5-1
CASSPGQISSTDTQYF
TGCGCCAGCAGCCCCGGACAAATCTCTAGCACAGATACGCAGTATTTT
>.|TRBJ1-1|TRBD1|TRBV2
CASRIHAGQRNTEAFF
TGTGCCAGCAGAATCCATGCGGGACAGCGGAACACTGAAGCTTTCTTT
>.|TRBJ1-1|.|TRBV28
CASSTGYTEAFF
TGTGCCAGCAGTACAGGTTACACTGAAGCTTTCTTT
>few|TRBJ1-6|.|TRBV6-5
CASRVFGNSPLHF
TGTGCCAGCAGGGTATTCGGTAATTCACCCCTCCACTTT
>.|TRBJ1-1|.|TRBV7-9
CSSSTHRDGGEAFF
TGTTCCAGCAGCACCCACAGGGATGGCGGTGAAGCTTTCTTT
>.|TRBJ1-2|.|TRBV10-3
CAISETSGRRDGYTF
TGTGCCATCAGTGAGACATCCGGGAGAAGGGATGGCTACACCTTC
>.|TRBJ2-2|.|TRBV10-3
CAISGPNTRELFF
TGTGCCATCAGTGGGCCGAACACCCGGGAGCTGTTTTTT
>.|TRBJ1-3|.|TRBV4-1
CASSPSSRHSYSGNTIYF
TGCGCCAGCAGCCCAAGTTCACGTCACAGTTACTCTGGAAACACCATATATTTT
>.|TRBJ2-7|.|TRBV6-5
CASKYAGAGEQYF
TGTGCCAGCAAATATGCGGGGGCCGGCGAGCAGTACTTC
>.|TRBJ2-2|.|TRBV27
CASGRGPTGELFF
TGTGCCAGCGGGCGGGGACCGACCGGGGAGCTGTTTTTT
>.|TRBJ2-5|TRBD1|TRBV19
CASSPDRGRRETQYF
TGTGCCAGTAGCCCGGACAGGGGCCGAAGGGAGACCCAGTACTTC
>.|TRBJ2-5|TRBD2|TRBV7-9
CASSLGLVQETQYF
TGTGCCAGCAGCTTGGGACTAGTACAAGAGACCCAGTACTTC
>.|TRBJ2-6|.|TRBV18
CASSEQGSGANVLTF
TGTGCCAGCTCCGAACAGGGCTCTGGGGCCAACGTCCTGACTTTC
>.|TRBJ2-5|.|TRBV4-1
CASSQLGTDQETQYF
TGCGCCAGCAGCCAATTAGGCACAGACCAAGAGACCCAGTACTTC
>.|TRBJ2-3|.|TRBV6-1
CASSVQGEDTQYF
TGTGCCAGCAGTGTTCAAGGAGAAGATACGCAGTATTTT
>many|TRBJ1-1|.|TRBV7-9
CAPGPRGGGRNTEAFF
TGTGCGCCCGGGCCCAGGGGAGGGGGGAGAAACACTGAAGCTTTCTTT
>.|TRBJ2-7|.|TRBV9
CASSGGDQQDEQYF
TGTGCCAGCAGCGGGGGGGACCAGCAGGACGAGCAGTACTTC
>.|TRBJ2-5|.|TRBV29-1
CSVEFRVRETQYF
TGCAGCGTTGAATTTCGGGTGCGGGAGACCCAGTACTTC
>.|TRBJ2-1|.|TRBV15
CATSRAGEPRNEQFF
TGTGCCACCAGCAGAGCAGGGGAACCCCGCAATGAGCAGTTCTTC
>.|TRBJ1-2|.|TRBV14
CASSPYPTGPGGYTF
TGTGCCAGCAGCCCTTACCCAACAGGGCCGGGGGGCTACACCTTC
>.|TRBJ2-7|TRBD1|TRBV6-6
CASSYETGSYEQYF
TGTGCCAGCAGTTACGAGACAGGGTCCTACGAGCAGTACTTC